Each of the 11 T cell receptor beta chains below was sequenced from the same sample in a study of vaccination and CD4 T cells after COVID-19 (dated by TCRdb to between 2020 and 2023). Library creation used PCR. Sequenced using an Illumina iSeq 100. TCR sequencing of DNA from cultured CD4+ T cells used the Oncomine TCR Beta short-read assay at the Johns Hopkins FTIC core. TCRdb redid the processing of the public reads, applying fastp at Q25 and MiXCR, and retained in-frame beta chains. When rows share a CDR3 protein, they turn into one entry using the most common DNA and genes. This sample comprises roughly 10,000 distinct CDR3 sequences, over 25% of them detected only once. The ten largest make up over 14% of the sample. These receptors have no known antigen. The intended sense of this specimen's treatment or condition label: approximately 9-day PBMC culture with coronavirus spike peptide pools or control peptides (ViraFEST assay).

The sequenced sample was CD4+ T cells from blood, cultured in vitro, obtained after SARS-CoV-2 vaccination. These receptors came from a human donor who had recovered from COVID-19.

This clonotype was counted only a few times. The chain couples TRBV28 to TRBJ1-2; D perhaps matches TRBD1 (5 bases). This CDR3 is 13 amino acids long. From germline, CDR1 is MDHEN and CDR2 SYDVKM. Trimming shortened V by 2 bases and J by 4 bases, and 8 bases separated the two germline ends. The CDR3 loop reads CASSLKQAYGYTF. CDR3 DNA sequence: TGTGCCAGCAGTTTAAAACAGGCCTATGGCTACACCTTC.

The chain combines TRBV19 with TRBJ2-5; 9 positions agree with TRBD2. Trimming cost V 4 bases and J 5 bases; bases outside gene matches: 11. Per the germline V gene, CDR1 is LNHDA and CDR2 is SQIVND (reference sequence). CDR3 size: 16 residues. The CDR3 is CASSRPFGLAGETQYF. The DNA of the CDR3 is TGTGCCAGTAGTAGGCCTTTCGGGCTAGCGGGGGAGACCCAGTACTTC.

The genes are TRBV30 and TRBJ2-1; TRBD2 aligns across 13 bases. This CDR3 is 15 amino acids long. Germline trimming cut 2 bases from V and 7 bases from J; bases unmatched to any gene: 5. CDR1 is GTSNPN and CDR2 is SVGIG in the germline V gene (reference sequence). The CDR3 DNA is TGTGCCTGGAGTTTACTAGCGGGAGGGTTTAATGAGCAGTTCTTC. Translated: CAWSLLAGGFNEQFF.

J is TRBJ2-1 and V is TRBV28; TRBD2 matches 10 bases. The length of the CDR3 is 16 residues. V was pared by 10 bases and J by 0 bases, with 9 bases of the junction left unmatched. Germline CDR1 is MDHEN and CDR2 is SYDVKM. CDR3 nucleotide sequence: TGTGCCATCGTAAGTAGCGGGGGGAGCTCCTACAATGAGCAGTTCTTC. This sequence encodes CAIVSSGGSSYNEQFF.

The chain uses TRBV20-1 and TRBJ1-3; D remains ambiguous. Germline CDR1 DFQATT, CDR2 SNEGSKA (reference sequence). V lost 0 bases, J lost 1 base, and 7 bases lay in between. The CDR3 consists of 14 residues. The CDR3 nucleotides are TGCAGTGCTAGAGATTCATTTTCTGGAAACACCATATATTTT. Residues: CSARDSFSGNTIYF.

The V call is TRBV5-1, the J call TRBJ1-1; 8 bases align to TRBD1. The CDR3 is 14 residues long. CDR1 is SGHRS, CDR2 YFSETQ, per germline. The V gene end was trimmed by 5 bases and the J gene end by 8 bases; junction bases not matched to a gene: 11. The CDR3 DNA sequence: TGCGCCAGCAGATTAGACAGGGGAAGGGCAGAAGCTTTCTTT. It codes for CASRLDRGRAEAFF. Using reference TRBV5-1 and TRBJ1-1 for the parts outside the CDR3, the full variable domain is KAGVTQTPRYLIKTRGQQVTLSCSPISGHRSVSWYQQTPGQGLQFLFEYFSETQRNKGNFPGRFSGRQFSNSRSEMNVSTLELGDSALYLCASRLDRGRAEAFFGQGTRLTVV.

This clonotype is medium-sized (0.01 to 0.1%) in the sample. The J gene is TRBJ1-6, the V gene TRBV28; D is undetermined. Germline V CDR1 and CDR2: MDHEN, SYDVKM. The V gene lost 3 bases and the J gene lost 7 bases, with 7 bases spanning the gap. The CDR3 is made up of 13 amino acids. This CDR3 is CASSFGSNSPLHF. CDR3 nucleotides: TGTGCCAGCAGTTTTGGGTCCAATTCACCCCTCCACTTT.

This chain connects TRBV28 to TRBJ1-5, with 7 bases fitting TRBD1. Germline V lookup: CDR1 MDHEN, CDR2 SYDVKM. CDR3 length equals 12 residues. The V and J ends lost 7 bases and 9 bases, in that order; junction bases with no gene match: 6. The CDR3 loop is CASKGGGLPQHF. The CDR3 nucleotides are TGTGCCAGCAAAGGGGGCGGACTGCCCCAGCATTTT.

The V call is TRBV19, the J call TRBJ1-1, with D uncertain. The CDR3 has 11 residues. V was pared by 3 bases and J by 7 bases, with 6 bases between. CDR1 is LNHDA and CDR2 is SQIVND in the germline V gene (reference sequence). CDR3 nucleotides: TGTGCCAGTAGTATCCGTTTTGAAGCTTTCTTT. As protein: CASSIRFEAFF.

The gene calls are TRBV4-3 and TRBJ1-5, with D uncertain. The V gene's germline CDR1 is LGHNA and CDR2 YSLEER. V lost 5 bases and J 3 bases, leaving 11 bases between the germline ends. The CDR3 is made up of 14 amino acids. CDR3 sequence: CASSVHTHNQPQHF. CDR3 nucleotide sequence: TGCGCCAGCAGCGTACATACCCACAATCAGCCCCAGCATTTT.

The DNA for the CDR3 is TGCGCCAGCAGCTTACCGACTAGCACAGATACGCAGTATTTT. Its translation: CASSLPTSTDTQYF. The chain uses TRBV5-1 and TRBJ2-3; D is uncertain. The CDR3 extends over 14 amino acids. In germline, CDR1 is SGHRS, CDR2 YFSETQ. Trimming stripped 2 bases from V and 0 bases from J, with 7 bases between.